This TCR beta chain was recorded in a study of shared clonotypes between healthy human individuals. Assay used: immunoSEQ multiplex PCR; TCRdb lists only in-frame clones, some missing. This table holds 950,000 to 1,100,000 clones, about four fifths found once. Notes on this clone: A much larger clone differs from this one at a single base, so this may be a read error.

The V end lost 5 bases, the J end lost 3 bases, and 5 bases lay between the germline ends. Germline-derived CDR1 and CDR2 are SEHNR and FQNEAQ (reference sequence). The CDR3 sequence is 11 residues long. The chain couples TRBV7-9 to TRBJ2-7; D gene uncertain. What was sequenced was memory CD4+ T cells from PBMCs. The subset: CD45RA-negative fraction. The clonotype originates from a man aged 18 to 30 in good health. Some clones in this sample may be carry-over from other donors' samples. This chain's CDR3 is CASSGYYEQYF. Written as DNA, the CDR3 is TGTGCCAGCAGCGGCTACTACGAGCAGTACTTC.